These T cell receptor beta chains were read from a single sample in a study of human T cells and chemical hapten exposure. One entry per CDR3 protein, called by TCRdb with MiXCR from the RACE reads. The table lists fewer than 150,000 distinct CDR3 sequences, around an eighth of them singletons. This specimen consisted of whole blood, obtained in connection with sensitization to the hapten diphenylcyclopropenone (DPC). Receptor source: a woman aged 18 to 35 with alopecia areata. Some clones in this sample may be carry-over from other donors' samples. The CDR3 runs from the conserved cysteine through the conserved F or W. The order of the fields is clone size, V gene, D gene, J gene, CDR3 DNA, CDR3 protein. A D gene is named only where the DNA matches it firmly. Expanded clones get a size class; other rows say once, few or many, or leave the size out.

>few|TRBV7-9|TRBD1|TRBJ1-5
TGTGCCAGCAGCCCAGGGGGGGCAGGAACTATCAATCAGCCCCAGCATTTT
CASSPGGAGTINQPQHF
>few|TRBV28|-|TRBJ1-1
TGTGCCAGCACTCGGGACACCAACACTGAAGCTTTCTTT
CASTRDTNTEAFF
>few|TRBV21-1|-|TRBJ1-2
TGTGCCAGCAGCCTCTGGGTGGCGGGCTCAGCTCACTATGGCTACACCTTC
CASSLWVAGSAHYGYTF
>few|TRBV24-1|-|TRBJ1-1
TGTGCCACCAGTGATTTACGTAGGTACATGAACACTGAAGCTTTCTTT
CATSDLRRYMNTEAFF
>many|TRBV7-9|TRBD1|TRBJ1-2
TGTGCCAGCAGCCTTTGGCCGACAGGGAAGAACTATGGCTACACCTTC
CASSLWPTGKNYGYTF
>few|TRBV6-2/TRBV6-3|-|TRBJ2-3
TGTGCCAGCATTGCCGGGGGAACCTTTCCAGATACGCAGTATTTT
CASIAGGTFPDTQYF
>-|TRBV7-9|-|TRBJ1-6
TGTGCCAGCAGCCCAGAGACAGGCGGGTTGAATTCACCCCTCCACTTT
CASSPETGGLNSPLHF
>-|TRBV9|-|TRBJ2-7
TGCGCCAGCAGCGTAGGCGGCGGTACCTACGAGCAGTACTTC
CASSVGGGTYEQYF
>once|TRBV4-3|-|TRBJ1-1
TGCGCCAGCAGCCAAGTACAAATGGACAGAGAAGCTTTCTTT
CASSQVQMDREAFF
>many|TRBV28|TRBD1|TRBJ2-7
TGTGCCAGCAGTCTCAATCACAGGACAGGGGCCAACGAGCAGTACTTC
CASSLNHRTGANEQYF
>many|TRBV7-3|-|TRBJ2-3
TGTGCCAGCAGCTCCACCGGACTCCACACAGATACGCAGTATTTT
CASSSTGLHTDTQYF
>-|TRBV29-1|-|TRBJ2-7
TGCAGCGTTGTTCCAGGCCCCTACGAGCAGTACTTC
CSVVPGPYEQYF
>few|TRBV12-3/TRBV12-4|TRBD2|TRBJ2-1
TGTGCCAGCAGTTTGGAATGGGGGGGATACAATGAGCAGTTCTTC
CASSLEWGGYNEQFF
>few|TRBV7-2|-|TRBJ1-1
TGTGCCAGCAGCCCTGAGGGACTAAGGCCAGCTTTCTTT
CASSPEGLRPAFF
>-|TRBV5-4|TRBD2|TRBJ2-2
TGTGCCAGCAGCTTCGGGCTAGCGGGGGGGCCGAGCACCGGGGAGCTGTTTTTT
CASSFGLAGGPSTGELFF
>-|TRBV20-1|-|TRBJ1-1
TGCAGTGCTGTGGGGAAGAGCAGGACTGAAGCTTTCTTT
CSAVGKSRTEAFF
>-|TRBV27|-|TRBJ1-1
TGTGCCAGCAGGGCTGGACAGCAAGTCCCTGAAGCTTTCTTT
CASRAGQQVPEAFF
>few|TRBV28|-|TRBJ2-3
TGTGCCAGCAGTTTTTCGAGGGACCCCACAGATACGCAGTATTTT
CASSFSRDPTDTQYF
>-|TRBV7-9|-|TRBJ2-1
TGTGCCAGCAGCTTAGGGGCAGCATACAATGAGCAGTTCTTC
CASSLGAAYNEQFF
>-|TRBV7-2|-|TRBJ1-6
TGTGCCAGCAGCTCCGGGACAAATAATTCACCCCTCCACTTT
CASSSGTNNSPLHF
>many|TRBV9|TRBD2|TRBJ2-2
TGTGCCACCTCGAAACTAGCGGGGGGGCCGTGGACCGGGGAGCTGTTTTTT
CATSKLAGGPWTGELFF
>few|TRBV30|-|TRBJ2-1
TGTGCCTGGAGTTTAGCTAGCCGAGCCTACAATGAGCAGTTCTTC
CAWSLASRAYNEQFF
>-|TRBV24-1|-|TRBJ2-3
TGTGCCACCAGTGCCGACAGTGCAGATACGCAGTATTTT
CATSADSADTQYF
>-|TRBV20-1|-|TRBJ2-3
TGCAGTGCCTATGTTACGACAGATACGCAGTATTTT
CSAYVTTDTQYF
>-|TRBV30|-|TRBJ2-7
TGTGCCTGGAGCCCTTCCTACGAGCAGTACTTC
CAWSPSYEQYF
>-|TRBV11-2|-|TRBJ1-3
TGTGCCAGCAGCTTAGCCAGGGCCTCTGGAAACACCATATATTTT
CASSLARASGNTIYF
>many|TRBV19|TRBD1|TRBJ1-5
TGTGCCAGTAGTATGGGACAGGGTTTGCCCCAGCATTTT
CASSMGQGLPQHF
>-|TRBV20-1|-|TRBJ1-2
TGCAGTGCTGAGAGAGGGCCCAACCGCTTTAACTATGGCTACACCTTC
CSAERGPNRFNYGYTF
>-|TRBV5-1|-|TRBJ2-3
TGCGCCAGCAGCTTGGCCGTGGAGGGATTCGACACAGATACGCAGTATTTT
CASSLAVEGFDTDTQYF
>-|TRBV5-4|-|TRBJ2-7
TGTGCCAGCAGCTTCTCTGGTAGATCCTACGAGCAGTACTTC
CASSFSGRSYEQYF
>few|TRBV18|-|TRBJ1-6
TGTGCCAGCTCACCTTCAAGTATGCGCTCCTATAATTCACCCCTCCACTTT
CASSPSSMRSYNSPLHF
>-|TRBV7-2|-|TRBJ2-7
TGTGCCAGCAGCTTATACGACTACGAGCAGTACTTC
CASSLYDYEQYF
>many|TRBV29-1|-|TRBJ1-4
TGCAGCGTTCGGCAGCCAACTAATGAAAAACTGTTTTTT
CSVRQPTNEKLFF
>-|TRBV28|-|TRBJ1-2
TGTGCCAGCAGTTTAAACGTAGGCTACACCTTC
CASSLNVGYTF
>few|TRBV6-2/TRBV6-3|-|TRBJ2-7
TGTGCCAGCAGTTACGGAGGGATCCCCTACGAGCAGTACTTC
CASSYGGIPYEQYF
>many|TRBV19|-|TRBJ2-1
TGTGCCAGTAGTATGGGGATGAGCTCCTACAATGAGCAGTTCTTC
CASSMGMSSYNEQFF
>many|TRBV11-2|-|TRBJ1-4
TGTGCCAGCAGCCCCAACACGAATGAAAAACTGTTTTTT
CASSPNTNEKLFF
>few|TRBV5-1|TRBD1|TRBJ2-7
TGCGCCAGCGGACAGGGGGCCTACGAGCAGTACTTC
CASGQGAYEQYF
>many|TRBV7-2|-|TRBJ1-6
TGCGCCAGCAGCTTGGACGGGAACAATTCACCCCTCCACTTT
CASSLDGNNSPLHF
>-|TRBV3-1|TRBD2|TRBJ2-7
TGTGCCAGCAGCCAGGGGCTAGCGGAGGACTACGAGCAGTACTTC
CASSQGLAEDYEQYF
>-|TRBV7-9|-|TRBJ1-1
TGTGCCAGCAGCCCAAGATCGACCGGGACACTGAACACTGAAGCTTTCTTT
CASSPRSTGTLNTEAFF
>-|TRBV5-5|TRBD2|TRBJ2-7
TGTGCCAGCAGCCACCCAGCTAGCGGGGACTACGAGCAGTACTTC
CASSHPASGDYEQYF
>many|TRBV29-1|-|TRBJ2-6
TGCAGCGTTGCCAGCTCTGGGGCCAACGTCCTGACTTTC
CSVASSGANVLTF
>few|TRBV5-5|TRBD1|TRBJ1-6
TGTGCCAGCAGCGCGTCCGGGACAGGGTTTTCACCCCTCCACTTT
CASSASGTGFSPLHF
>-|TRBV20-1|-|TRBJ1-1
TGCAGTGCTATGTATAGGGCGGCCAAGCGGCACACTGAAGCTTTCTTT
CSAMYRAAKRHTEAFF
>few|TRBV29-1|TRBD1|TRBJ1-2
TGCAGCGTTGAGGACAGGGAAGGCTACACCTTC
CSVEDREGYTF
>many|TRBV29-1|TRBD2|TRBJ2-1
TGCAGCGTCCCGGGCACTAGCGGGGGCCTTTCCTACAATGAGCAGTTCTTC
CSVPGTSGGLSYNEQFF
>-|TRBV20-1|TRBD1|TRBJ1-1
TGCAGTGCTGGTCGGGACAGGGGCACTGAAGCTTTCTTT
CSAGRDRGTEAFF
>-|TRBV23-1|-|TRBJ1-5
TGCGCCAGCAGTCCTCCAAATAAGGCGCCCCAGCATTTT
CASSPPNKAPQHF
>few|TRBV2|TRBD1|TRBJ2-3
TGTGCCAGCAGTGAACAACAGGGGGCGCAGAATACGCAGTATTTT
CASSEQQGAQNTQYF
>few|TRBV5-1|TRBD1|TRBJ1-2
TGCGCCAGCAGCTTGGGGACAGGGGAATATGGCTACACCTTC
CASSLGTGEYGYTF
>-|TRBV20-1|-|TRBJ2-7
TGCAGTGCTAAAACAGTGACCGAGCAGTACTTC
CSAKTVTEQYF
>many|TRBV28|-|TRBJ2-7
TGTGCCAGCAGCTTGGGGACCTACGAGCAGTACTTC
CASSLGTYEQYF
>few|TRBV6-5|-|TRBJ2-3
TGTGCCAGCAGCCGGGCCGGACAGTCGATGGATACGCAGTATTTT
CASSRAGQSMDTQYF
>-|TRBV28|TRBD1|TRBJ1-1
TGTGCCAGCAGACTTATTGGAGGACAGGGGAACACTGAAGCTTTCTTT
CASRLIGGQGNTEAFF
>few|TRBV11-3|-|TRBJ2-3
TGTGCCAGCAGCTTAGGGGGTGCCGGGACAGATACGCAGTATTTT
CASSLGGAGTDTQYF
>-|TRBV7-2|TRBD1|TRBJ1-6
TGTGCCAGCAGCTTAGAGGGACAGATTAATTCACCCCTCCACTTT
CASSLEGQINSPLHF
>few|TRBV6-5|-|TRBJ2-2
TGTGCCAGCAGTTACGGGGGCACCGGGGAGCTGTTTTTT
CASSYGGTGELFF